This T cell receptor beta chain was identified during a study of technical replicates of blood from a few donors. Generated by immunoSEQ multiplex PCR, the TCRdb table keeps only in-frame clones and is missing some. The sample lists more than 70,000 clones; about 96% were seen once. The TCR sequence derives from a human donor in good health. The sequenced sample was T cells isolated from PBMCs.

The chain's CDR3 is CASSLPTGFSLEQYF. CDR3 DNA: TGTGCCAGCAGTTTACCGACAGGATTTTCGTTAGAGCAGTACTTC. The chain uses TRBV28 and TRBJ2-7; D is possibly TRBD1 (6 bases). Germline loops: CDR1 MDHEN, CDR2 SYDVKM. There are 15 residues in the CDR3. V lost 2 bases to trimming and J lost 7 bases, with 18 bases between them.